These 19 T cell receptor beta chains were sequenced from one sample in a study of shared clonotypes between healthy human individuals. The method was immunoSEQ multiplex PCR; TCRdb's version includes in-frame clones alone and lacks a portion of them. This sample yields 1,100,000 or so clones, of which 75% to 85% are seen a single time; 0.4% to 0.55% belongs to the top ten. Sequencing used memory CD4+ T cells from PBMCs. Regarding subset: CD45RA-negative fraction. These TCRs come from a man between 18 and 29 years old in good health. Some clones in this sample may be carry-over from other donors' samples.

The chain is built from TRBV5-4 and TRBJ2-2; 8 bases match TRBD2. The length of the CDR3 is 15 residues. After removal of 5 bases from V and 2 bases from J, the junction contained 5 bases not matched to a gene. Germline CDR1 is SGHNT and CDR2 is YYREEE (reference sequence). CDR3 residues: CASRPLADNTGELFF. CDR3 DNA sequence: TGTGCCAGCAGACCACTAGCGGATAACACCGGGGAGCTGTTTTTT.

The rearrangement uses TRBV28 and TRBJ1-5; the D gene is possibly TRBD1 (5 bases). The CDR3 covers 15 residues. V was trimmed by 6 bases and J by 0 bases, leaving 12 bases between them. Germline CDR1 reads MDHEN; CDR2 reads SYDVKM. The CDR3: CASRIQGLSNQPQHF. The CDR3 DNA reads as TGTGCCAGCAGGATCCAGGGCCTTAGCAATCAGCCCCAGCATTTT.

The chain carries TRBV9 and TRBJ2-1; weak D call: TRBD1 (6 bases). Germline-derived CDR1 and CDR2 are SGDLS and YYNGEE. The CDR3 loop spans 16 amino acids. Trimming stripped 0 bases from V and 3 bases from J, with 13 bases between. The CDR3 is CASSVDPGVNYNEQFF. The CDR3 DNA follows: TGTGCCAGCAGCGTAGACCCAGGGGTCAACTACAATGAGCAGTTCTTC.

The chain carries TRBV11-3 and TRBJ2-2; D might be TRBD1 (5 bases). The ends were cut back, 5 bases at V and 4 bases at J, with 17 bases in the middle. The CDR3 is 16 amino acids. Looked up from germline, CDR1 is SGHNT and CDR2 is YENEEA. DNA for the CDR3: TGTGCCAGCAGCCCGTACCTGGGGCGAGGCACCGGGGAGCTGTTTTTT. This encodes CASSPYLGRGTGELFF.

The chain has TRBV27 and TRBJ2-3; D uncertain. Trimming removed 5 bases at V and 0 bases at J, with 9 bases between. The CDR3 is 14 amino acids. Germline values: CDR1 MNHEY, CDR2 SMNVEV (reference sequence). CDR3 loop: CASSQPSSTDTQYF. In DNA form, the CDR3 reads TGTGCCAGCAGTCAACCCTCCAGCACAGATACGCAGTATTTT.

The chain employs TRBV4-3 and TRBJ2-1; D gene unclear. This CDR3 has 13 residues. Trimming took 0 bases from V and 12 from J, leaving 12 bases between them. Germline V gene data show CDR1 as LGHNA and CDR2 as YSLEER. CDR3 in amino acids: CASSQDEKSGQFF. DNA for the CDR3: TGCGCCAGCAGCCAAGATGAGAAATCAGGGCAGTTCTTC.

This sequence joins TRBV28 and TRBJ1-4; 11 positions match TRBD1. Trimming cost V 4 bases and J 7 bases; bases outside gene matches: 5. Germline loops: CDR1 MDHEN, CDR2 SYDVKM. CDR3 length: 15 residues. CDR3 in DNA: TGTGCCAGCAGTTCAGTGGACAGGGGGCTTGAAAAACTGTTTTTT. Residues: CASSSVDRGLEKLFF.

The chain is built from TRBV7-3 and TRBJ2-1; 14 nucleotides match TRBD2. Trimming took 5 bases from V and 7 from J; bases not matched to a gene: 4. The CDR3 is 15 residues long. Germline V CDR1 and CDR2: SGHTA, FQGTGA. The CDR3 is CASSTGTSGSNEQFF. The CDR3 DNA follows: TGTGCCAGCAGCACTGGGACTAGCGGGAGTAATGAGCAGTTCTTC. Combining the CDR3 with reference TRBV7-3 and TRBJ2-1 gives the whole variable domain GAGVSQTPSNKVTEKGKYVELRCDPISGHTALYWYRQSLGQGPEFLIYFQGTGAADDSGLPNDRFFAVRPEGSVSTLKIQRTERGDSAVYLCASSTGTSGSNEQFFGPGTRLTVL.

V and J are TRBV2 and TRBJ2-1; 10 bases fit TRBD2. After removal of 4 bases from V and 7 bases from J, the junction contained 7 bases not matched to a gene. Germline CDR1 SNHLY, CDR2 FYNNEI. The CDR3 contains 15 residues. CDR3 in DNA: TGTGCCAGCAGTGCCAGCGGGAGGGGGACAAATGAGCAGTTCTTC. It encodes CASSASGRGTNEQFF.

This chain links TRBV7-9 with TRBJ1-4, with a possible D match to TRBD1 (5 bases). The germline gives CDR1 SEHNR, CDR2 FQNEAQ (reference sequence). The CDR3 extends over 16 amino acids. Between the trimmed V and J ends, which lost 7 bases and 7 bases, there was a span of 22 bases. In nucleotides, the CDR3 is TGTGCCAGCACCCCCCCCCGCGGGGGGGGAGCTGAAAAACTGTTTTTT. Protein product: CASTPPRGGGAEKLFF.

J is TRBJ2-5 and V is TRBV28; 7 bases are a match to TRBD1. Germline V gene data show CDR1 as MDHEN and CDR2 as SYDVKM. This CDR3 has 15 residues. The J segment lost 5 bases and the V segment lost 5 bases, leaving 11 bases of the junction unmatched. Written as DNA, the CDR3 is TGTGCCAGCAGTCTTGACAGGGTACGGGGTGAGACCCAGTACTTC. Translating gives CASSLDRVRGETQYF.

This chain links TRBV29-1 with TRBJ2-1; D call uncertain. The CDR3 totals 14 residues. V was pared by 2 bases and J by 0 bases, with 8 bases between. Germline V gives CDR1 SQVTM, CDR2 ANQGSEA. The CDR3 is CSVETRSSYNEQFF. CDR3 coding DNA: TGCAGCGTTGAAACGAGGAGCTCCTACAATGAGCAGTTCTTC.

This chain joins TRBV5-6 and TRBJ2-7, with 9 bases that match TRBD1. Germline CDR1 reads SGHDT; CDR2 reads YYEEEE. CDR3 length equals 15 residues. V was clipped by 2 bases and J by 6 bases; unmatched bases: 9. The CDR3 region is CASSFGTGKGVEQYF. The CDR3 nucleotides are TGTGCCAGCAGCTTCGGGACAGGGAAGGGTGTCGAGCAGTACTTC.

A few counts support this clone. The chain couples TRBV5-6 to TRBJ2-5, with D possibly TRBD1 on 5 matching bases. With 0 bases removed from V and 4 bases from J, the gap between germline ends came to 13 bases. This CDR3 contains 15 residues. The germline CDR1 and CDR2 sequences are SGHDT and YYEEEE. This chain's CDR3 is CASSLGWTNSETQYF. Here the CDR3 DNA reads TGTGCCAGCAGCTTGGGGTGGACAAACTCAGAGACCCAGTACTTC.

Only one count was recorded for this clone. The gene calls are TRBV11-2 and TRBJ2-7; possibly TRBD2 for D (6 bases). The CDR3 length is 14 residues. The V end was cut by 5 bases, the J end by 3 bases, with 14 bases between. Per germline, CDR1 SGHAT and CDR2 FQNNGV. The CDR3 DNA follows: TGTGCCAGCAGCAGCCTGGGGAGGTTCTACGAGCAGTACTTC. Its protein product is CASSSLGRFYEQYF.

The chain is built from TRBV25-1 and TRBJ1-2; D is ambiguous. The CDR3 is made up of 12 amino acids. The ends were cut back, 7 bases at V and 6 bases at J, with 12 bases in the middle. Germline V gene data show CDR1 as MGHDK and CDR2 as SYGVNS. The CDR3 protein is CASNPQRDGYTF. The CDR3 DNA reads TGTGCCAGCAACCCCCAAAGAGATGGCTACACCTTC.

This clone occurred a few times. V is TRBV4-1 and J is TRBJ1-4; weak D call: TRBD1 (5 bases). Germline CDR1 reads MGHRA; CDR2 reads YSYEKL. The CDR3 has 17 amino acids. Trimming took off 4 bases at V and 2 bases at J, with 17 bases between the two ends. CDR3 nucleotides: TGCGCCAGCAGCCTCACGATCGTGCGGGGGACTAATGAAAAACTGTTTTTT. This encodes CASSLTIVRGTNEKLFF.

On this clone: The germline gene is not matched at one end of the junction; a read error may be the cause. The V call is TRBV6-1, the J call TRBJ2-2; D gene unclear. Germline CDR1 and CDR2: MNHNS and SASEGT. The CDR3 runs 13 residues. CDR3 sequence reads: CASSGSKTGELFF. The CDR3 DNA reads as TGTGCCAGCAGTGGGTCGAAGACCGGGGAGCTGTTTTTT.

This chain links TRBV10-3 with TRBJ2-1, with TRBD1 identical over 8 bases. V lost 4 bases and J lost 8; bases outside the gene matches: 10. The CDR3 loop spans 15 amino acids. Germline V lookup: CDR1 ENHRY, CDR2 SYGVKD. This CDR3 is CAISVGQGLGDEQFF. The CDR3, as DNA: TGTGCCATCAGTGTCGGACAGGGTCTGGGGGATGAGCAGTTCTTC.